These 27 T cell receptor beta chains share one sample of origin, sequenced in a study of blood T cell repertoires in COVID-19. Data came from immunoSEQ multiplex PCR; TCRdb stores just in-frame clones and leaves some out. This sample has more than 85,000 clones, with 72% found just once. The material sequenced was peripheral blood. The source of these receptors is a woman aged 55-70 years with acute or convalescent COVID-19.

On this clone: This same CDR3 is encoded by further DNA sequences in the sample. The chain links TRBV5-5 to TRBJ2-1; 10 nucleotides line up with TRBD1. V shed 3 bases, J shed 2 bases, and the junction held 2 bases outside the gene matches. This CDR3 has 15 amino acids. Germline-derived CDR1 and CDR2 are SGHKS and YYEKEE (reference sequence). The CDR3 protein is CASSSGQGAYNEQFF. CDR3 DNA sequence: TGTGCCAGCAGCTCTGGACAGGGGGCCTACAATGAGCAGTTCTTC.

The chain combines TRBV6-6 with TRBJ1-2, with 7 bases aligning to TRBD1. The V segment lost 4 bases and the J segment 8 bases; nucleotides outside the gene matches: 10. The CDR3 consists of 14 residues. The germline CDR1 and CDR2 sequences are MNHNY and SVGAGI (reference sequence). CDR3 sequence: CASSSTGTFFGYTF. In nucleotides, the CDR3 is TGTGCCAGCAGTTCGACAGGGACCTTCTTCGGCTACACCTTC.

This clone came up a few times. The chain recombines TRBV7-6 with TRBJ2-7; TRBD1 is a possible D gene (6 bases). Germline V CDR1 and CDR2: SGHVS, FNYEAQ. This CDR3 region has 16 residues. The V and J ends lost 0 bases and 1 base respectively, with 13 bases between them. The chain's CDR3 is CASSLAGSDSSYEQYF. The DNA for the CDR3 is TGTGCCAGCAGCTTAGCGGGATCGGACAGTTCCTACGAGCAGTACTTC.

This clone occurred a few times. The V gene is TRBV10-2, the J gene TRBJ1-1, with TRBD1 identical over 7 bases. The V segment lost 4 bases and the J segment 7 bases; nucleotides outside the gene matches: 15. Germline CDR1 WSHSY, CDR2 SAAADI. CDR3 size: 16 residues. The CDR3 spells CASSVSQGSNGGEAFF. CDR3 sequence (DNA): TGCGCCAGCAGTGTCTCACAGGGGAGTAATGGTGGTGAAGCTTTCTTT.

The rearrangement links TRBV5-1 to TRBJ1-1, with 7 bases lining up with TRBD1. In germline, CDR1 is SGHRS, CDR2 YFSETQ. The V gene end was trimmed by 2 bases and the J gene end by 0 bases; junction bases not matched to a gene: 10. There are 17 residues in the CDR3. Here the CDR3 reads CASSFTAGGSVNTEAFF. The CDR3, as DNA: TGCGCCAGCAGCTTTACGGCAGGGGGTAGTGTGAACACTGAAGCTTTCTTT.

This chain joins TRBV5-1 and TRBJ1-1; TRBD1 might be the D (5 bases). Germline V CDR1 and CDR2: SGHRS, YFSETQ. There are 14 residues in the CDR3. V lost 4 bases, J lost 1 base, and 11 bases lay in between. CDR3 sequence reads: CASSIDSTNTEAFF. DNA of the CDR3: TGCGCCAGCAGCATCGACAGCACGAACACTGAAGCTTTCTTT.

The chain uses TRBV6-5 and TRBJ1-6; 10 positions match TRBD1. Germline V gene lookup returns CDR1 MNHEY and CDR2 SVGAGI. V was pared by 11 bases and J by 8 bases, with 12 bases of the junction left unmatched. This CDR3 contains 15 residues. The CDR3 DNA is TGTGCCGGCTCCCGACAGGGGGCTTGGGATTCACCCCTCCACTTT. Protein product: CAGSRQGAWDSPLHF.

The chain is built from TRBV10-3 and TRBJ2-3, with D possibly matching TRBD1 (6 bases). CDR1 is ENHRY and CDR2 is SYGVKD in the germline V gene. The CDR3 runs to 16 residues. Trimming removed 0 bases from V and 7 bases from J, with 17 bases in between. CDR3 in DNA: TGTGCCATCAGTGAGTCGTTACAGGGTGCGGCTCATACGCAGTATTTT. Protein product: CAISESLQGAAHTQYF.

This chain links TRBV4-2 with TRBJ1-6; 9 bases match TRBD1. Germline lookup yields CDR1 LGHNA and CDR2 YNFKEQ. The CDR3 has 16 residues. Trimming cost V 2 bases and J 9 bases; bases outside gene matches: 8. CDR3 loop: CASSQPGTGMSSPLHF. Here the CDR3 DNA reads TGTGCCAGCAGCCAACCAGGGACAGGGATGAGTTCACCCCTCCACTTT.

The V gene is TRBV7-8, the J gene TRBJ2-5, with TRBD1 identical over 7 bases. Per germline, CDR1 SGHVS and CDR2 FQNEAQ. The ends lost 4 bases at V and 3 bases at J; junction bases unmatched: 5. The CDR3 has 14 residues. CDR3 region: CASSSLTGKETQYF. CDR3 DNA: TGTGCCAGCAGCTCCCTGACAGGGAAAGAGACCCAGTACTTC.

This chain joins TRBV27 and TRBJ2-1, with D possibly being TRBD1 (5 bases). Germline V gives CDR1 MNHEY, CDR2 SMNVEV (reference sequence). This CDR3 has 16 residues. Trimming pared 8 bases from V and 3 bases from J, leaving 20 bases between. The CDR3 bases are TGTGCCAGCGGGCGACAGTCAACACGATACTACAATGAGCAGTTCTTC. Its protein is CASGRQSTRYYNEQFF.

Only a few counts were recorded for this clone. The J gene is TRBJ2-7, the V gene TRBV11-2; D perhaps matches TRBD1 (5 bases). Germline CDR1 and CDR2: SGHAT and FQNNGV. The CDR3 spans 14 residues. V was cut by 2 bases and J by 2 bases, with 10 bases left in between. The CDR3 coding sequence is TGTGCCAGCAGCTTACCAGGGTTCCCCTACGAGCAGTACTTC. Protein sequence: CASSLPGFPYEQYF.

The chain uses TRBV7-9 and TRBJ2-1; possible D gene TRBD2, 5 bases. The CDR3 loop spans 17 amino acids. The germline V gene has CDR1 SEHNR and CDR2 FQNEAQ (reference sequence). V was pared by 0 bases and J by 3 bases, with 15 bases between. The chain's CDR3 is CASSLAGRLAGYNEQFF. CDR3 DNA sequence: TGTGCCAGCAGCTTAGCGGGCAGGCTAGCAGGCTACAATGAGCAGTTCTTC.

The CDR3 loop is CASSAHNQPQHF. The CDR3, as DNA: TGTGCCAGCAGTGCCCATAATCAGCCCCAGCATTTT. The chain uses TRBV2 and TRBJ1-5; D is ambiguous. Germline assignment: CDR1 SNHLY and CDR2 FYNNEI. The ends were cut back, 4 bases at V and 4 bases at J, with 5 bases in the middle. The CDR3 is 12 amino acids.

The chain carries TRBV9 and TRBJ1-5; 7 bases are a match to TRBD1. Unmatched junction bases numbered 3, after V lost 3 bases and J lost 0 bases. This CDR3 is built from 15 residues. Germline CDR1 and CDR2: SGDLS and YYNGEE. CDR3 DNA sequence: TGTGCCAGCAGCGCACAGGGGAATAGCAATCAGCCCCAGCATTTT. Translation gives CASSAQGNSNQPQHF.

V is TRBV24-1 and J is TRBJ1-2, with 7 bases matching TRBD1. Germline values: CDR1 KGHDR, CDR2 SFDVKD. The V gene end was trimmed by 5 bases and the J gene end by 5 bases; junction bases not matched to a gene: 7. The CDR3 consists of 14 residues. The CDR3 loop reads CATSGDSGIYGYTF. Written as DNA, the CDR3 is TGTGCCACCAGTGGGGACAGCGGAATTTATGGCTACACCTTC.

The rearrangement links TRBV4-3 to TRBJ2-2; D may be TRBD1 (5 bases). The V end lost 4 bases, the J end lost 3 bases, and 12 bases lay between the germline ends. This CDR3 has 15 amino acids. The V gene's germline CDR1 is LGHNA and CDR2 YSLEER. The CDR3 bases are TGCGCCAGCAGCCCCGGAGACAGACACACCGGGGAGCTGTTTTTT. Translating it yields CASSPGDRHTGELFF.

The rearrangement joins TRBV27 to TRBJ2-3; no reliable D call. With 4 bases removed from V and 11 bases from J, the gap between germline ends came to 16 bases. The CDR3 runs 13 residues. CDR1 is MNHEY, CDR2 SMNVEV, per germline (reference sequence). The CDR3 reads CASSSSGWVVQYF. DNA for the CDR3: TGTGCCAGCAGTTCGTCCGGGTGGGTAGTGCAGTATTTT.

Judged by abundance, this clone is medium-sized. The chain has TRBV6-5 and TRBJ2-1; a weak D match, TRBD1 (6 bases). The germline CDR1 and CDR2 sequences are MNHEY and SVGAGI. The CDR3 spans 13 residues. V was shortened by 6 bases and J by 1 base, with 7 bases between the two germline ends. The CDR3 protein is CASRQGSYNEQFF. For the CDR3, the DNA is TGTGCCAGCAGACAGGGATCCTACAATGAGCAGTTCTTC.

The chain links TRBV11-2 to TRBJ1-2; possible D gene TRBD1, 5 bases. V lost 6 bases and J lost 6, with 17 bases in between. In germline, CDR1 is SGHAT, CDR2 FQNNGV. The CDR3 covers 14 residues. CDR3 loop: CASSLSGGVDGYTF. In DNA, the CDR3 is TGTGCCAGCAGTCTAAGCGGAGGGGTAGATGGCTACACCTTC.

The chain recombines TRBV7-2 with TRBJ2-3; 7 bases are a match to TRBD1. CDR3 length equals 16 residues. Germline CDR1 reads SGHTA; CDR2 reads FQGNSA. J was trimmed by 2 bases and V by 5 bases; bases with no gene match: 10. This chain's CDR3 is CASSPSPTGATDTQYF. In nucleotides, the CDR3 is TGTGCCAGCAGCCCTAGCCCCACAGGGGCCACAGATACGCAGTATTTT.

This clone is a singleton in its sample. The rearrangement uses TRBV4-1 and TRBJ2-2; TRBD1 matches at 8 bases. V shed 4 bases and J 0 bases; nucleotides not matched to a gene: 10. In germline, CDR1 is MGHRA, CDR2 YSYEKL. The CDR3 contains 18 residues. The CDR3 region has the DNA TGCGCCAGCAGCCCGCGGCAATTACAGGGGGCGAACACCGGGGAGCTGTTTTTT. Translated, it gives CASSPRQLQGANTGELFF.

The V gene is TRBV5-1, the J gene TRBJ2-5; 9 nucleotides line up with TRBD1. Germline trimming cut 6 bases from V and 1 base from J; bases unmatched to any gene: 7. The germline V gene has CDR1 SGHRS and CDR2 YFSETQ. This CDR3 has 15 residues. DNA of the CDR3: TGCGCCAGCATCCCGGGACAGGGACCCCAAGAGACCCAGTACTTC. Its protein is CASIPGQGPQETQYF.

Ten or more counts support this clone. The chain recombines TRBV6-5 with TRBJ2-7, with a possible D match to TRBD1 (6 bases). Per the germline V gene, CDR1 is MNHEY and CDR2 is SVGAGI. CDR3 length equals 13 residues. V shed 5 bases and J shed 2 bases, with 10 bases lying between them. CDR3 region: CASSTDSTYEQYF. The CDR3 bases are TGTGCCAGCAGTACGGACAGCACCTACGAGCAGTACTTC.

This clone appeared a single time. The chain carries TRBV19 and TRBJ1-4, with unresolved D. Per germline, CDR1 LNHDA and CDR2 SQIVND (reference sequence). The CDR3 covers 14 residues. V lost 1 base, J lost 8 bases, and 11 bases lay in between. CDR3 sequence: CASSIVGEREKLFF. The CDR3, as DNA: TGTGCCAGTAGTATAGTTGGAGAAAGGGAAAAACTGTTTTTT.

This clone has only a few counts. The gene calls are TRBV5-1 and TRBJ2-2; the D is unclear. V was pared by 0 bases and J by 6 bases, with 9 bases between. This CDR3 has 14 amino acids. The V gene's germline CDR1 is SGHRS and CDR2 YFSETQ. CDR3 amino acids: CASSLASVPGELFF. Here the CDR3 DNA reads TGCGCCAGCAGCTTGGCCTCGGTCCCCGGGGAGCTGTTTTTT.

V gene TRBV14 combines with J gene TRBJ2-7; D is possibly TRBD2 (6 bases). The V gene lost 1 base and the J gene lost 6 bases, with 16 bases spanning the gap. Germline loops: CDR1 SGHDN, CDR2 FVKESK. The CDR3 length is 15 residues. Here the CDR3 reads CASSQVGGKLREQYF. The CDR3 nucleotides read TGTGCCAGCAGCCAAGTTGGAGGGAAATTACGCGAGCAGTACTTC.